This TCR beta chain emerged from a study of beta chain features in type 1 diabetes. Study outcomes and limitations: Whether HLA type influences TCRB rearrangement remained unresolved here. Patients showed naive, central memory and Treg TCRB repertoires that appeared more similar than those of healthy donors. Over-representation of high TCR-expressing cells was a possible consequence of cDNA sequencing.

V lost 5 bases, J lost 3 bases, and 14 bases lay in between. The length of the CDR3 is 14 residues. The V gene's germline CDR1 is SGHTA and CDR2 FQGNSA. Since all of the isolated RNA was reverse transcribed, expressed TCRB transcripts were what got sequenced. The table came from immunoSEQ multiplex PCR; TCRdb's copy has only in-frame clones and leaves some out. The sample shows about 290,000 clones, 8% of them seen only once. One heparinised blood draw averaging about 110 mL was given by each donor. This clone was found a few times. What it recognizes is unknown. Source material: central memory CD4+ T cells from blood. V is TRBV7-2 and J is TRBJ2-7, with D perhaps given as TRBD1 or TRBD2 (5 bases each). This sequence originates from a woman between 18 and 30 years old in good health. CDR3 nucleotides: TGTGCCAGCAGCCCCCTGGGGGTATACTACGAGCAGTACTTC. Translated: CASSPLGVYYEQYF.